These 16 T cell receptor beta chains were all obtained from the same sample, sequenced in a study of T-cell memory formation after mild COVID-19. Each CDR3 protein gets one entry after TCRdb re-called the 5' RACE reads with MiXCR. The sample includes roughly 550,000 distinct CDR3 sequences, over 20% of them seen just once. The source material was PBMCs or a T cell subset sorted from them (not recorded which). The receptors here all came from an adult woman who had mild COVID-19 (a few samples of this study predate the infection). Cell type and time point are not known.

The genes are TRBV7-9 and TRBJ2-5; 11 bases line up with TRBD2. Germline assignment: CDR1 SEHNR and CDR2 FQNEAQ (reference sequence). This CDR3 region has 17 residues. V dropped 5 bases and J dropped 5; count of bases not matched to a gene: 13. CDR3 residues: CASSPHLAGGLAETQYF. For the CDR3, the DNA is TGTGCCAGCAGCCCCCACTTAGCGGGGGGGCTGGCGGAGACCCAGTACTTC.

Concerning this clonotype: At one end, the junction sequence differs from germline, possibly due to a read error. V is TRBV7-2 and J is TRBJ1-3; TRBD1 might be the D (6 bases). The germline CDR1 and CDR2 sequences are SGHTA and FQGNSA. CDR3 size: 10 residues. The CDR3 bases are TGTGCCAGCAAACCGGGACACCTCGATTTT. Translating gives CASKPGHLDF.

The chain has TRBV7-9 and TRBJ1-1, with a possible D match to TRBD1 (5 bases). The CDR3 has 14 amino acids. V lost 0 bases and J 6 bases, leaving 11 bases between the germline ends. Germline V gene sequence: CDR1 SEHNR, CDR2 FQNEAQ (reference sequence). CDR3 nucleotides: TGTGCCAGCAGCTTAGCGGCAGGGTTGGCTGAAGCTTTCTTT. Protein: CASSLAAGLAEAFF.

The V call is TRBV2, the J call TRBJ1-2; tentatively, D is TRBD1 (6 bases). Germline lookup yields CDR1 SNHLY and CDR2 FYNNEI. V was clipped by 7 bases and J by 6 bases, with 12 bases between them. This CDR3 region has 12 residues. Written as DNA, the CDR3 is TGTGCCAGCAAGGAGGGGGTGGATGGCTACACCTTC. It translates to CASKEGVDGYTF.

J is TRBJ2-6 and V is TRBV20-1; 8 bases line up with TRBD1. Trimming took 2 bases from V and 0 from J; bases not matched to a gene: 3. This CDR3 has 16 residues. From germline, CDR1 is DFQATT and CDR2 SNEGSKA (reference sequence). In DNA form, the CDR3 reads TGCAGTGCTAGAACAGGGACAGGCTCTGGGGCCAACGTCCTGACTTTC. It yields the protein CSARTGTGSGANVLTF.

There are a few counts of this clonotype. The gene calls are TRBV7-2 and TRBJ2-2; D is unresolved. Per the germline V gene, CDR1 is SGHTA and CDR2 is FQGNSA. The V and J ends lost 1 base and 5 bases respectively, with 8 bases between them. CDR3 length: 14 amino acids. In DNA form, the CDR3 reads TGTGCCAGCAGCTTAGTGGTCGGTACCGGGGAGCTGTTTTTT. Protein: CASSLVVGTGELFF.

The CDR3 DNA is TGCGCCAGCAGCCGTGGGACTAGCGGGGGACAAGAGACCCAGTACTTC. Translation: CASSRGTSGGQETQYF. J is TRBJ2-5 and V is TRBV5-1, with 14 bases that match TRBD2. The germline CDR1 and CDR2 sequences are SGHRS and YFSETQ. CDR3 size: 16 residues. V shed 4 bases and J 2 bases; nucleotides not matched to a gene: 4.

The chain uses TRBV7-8 and TRBJ1-1; D is perhaps TRBD1 (6 bases). The CDR3 is made up of 15 amino acids. Trimming took off 2 bases at V and 9 bases at J, with 19 bases between the two ends. Germline CDR1 SGHVS, CDR2 FQNEAQ. The DNA of the CDR3 is TGTGCCAGCAGCTTAATCTCCGACAGGCTTAGACAAGCTTTCTTT. Translated, it gives CASSLISDRLRQAFF.

J is TRBJ1-5 and V is TRBV24-1, with D unresolved. Germline-derived CDR1 and CDR2 are KGHDR and SFDVKD. Trimming pared 4 bases from V and 5 bases from J, leaving 23 bases between. The CDR3 length is 18 residues. The CDR3 DNA sequence: TGTGCCACCAGTGAGGAGAGGATGATACACCCTGGCGATCAGCCCCAGCATTTT. Residues: CATSEERMIHPGDQPQHF.

The chain combines TRBV15 with TRBJ1-2; D remains unclear. Germline V gene sequence: CDR1 LNHNV, CDR2 YYDKDF (reference sequence). This CDR3 is 13 amino acids long. V gave up 0 bases and J gave up 8 bases, with 10 bases separating them. This chain's CDR3 is CATSRDGQFGYTF. The DNA of the CDR3 is TGTGCCACCAGCAGAGACGGGCAATTCGGCTACACCTTC.

This clonotype was observed a few times. V is TRBV12-3 or TRBV12-4 and J is TRBJ2-3, with 7 bases aligning to TRBD2. The junction had 7 bases not matched to a gene; V was cut back by 4 bases and J by 0 bases. The length of the CDR3 is 16 residues. CDR3 sequence reads: CASSSSRGGSTDTQYF. In DNA form, the CDR3 reads TGTGCCAGCAGTTCCTCGCGGGGAGGGAGCACAGATACGCAGTATTTT.

There are many counts of this clonotype. The chain joins TRBV4-2 to TRBJ1-2; D remains ambiguous. The ends were cut back, 3 bases at V and 1 base at J, with 15 bases in the middle. CDR1 and CDR2 (germline): LGHNA, YNFKEQ. The CDR3 length is 16 residues. CDR3 sequence reads: CASSQPDGNVNYGYTF. The CDR3 DNA follows: TGTGCCAGCAGCCAGCCGGATGGGAATGTTAACTATGGCTACACCTTC.

This clonotype occurred a few times. The rearrangement links TRBV5-1 to TRBJ2-3; D perhaps matches TRBD2 (6 bases). V was clipped by 2 bases and J by 0 bases, with 10 bases between them. The V gene's germline CDR1 is SGHRS and CDR2 YFSETQ. The CDR3 totals 15 residues. The CDR3 here is CASSFLGGSTDTQYF. CDR3 in DNA: TGCGCCAGCAGCTTCCTCGGGGGTAGCACAGATACGCAGTATTTT.

The chain has TRBV29-1 and TRBJ2-7; D unclear. This CDR3 spans 13 amino acids. From germline, CDR1 is SQVTM and CDR2 ANQGSEA. V dropped 2 bases and J dropped 2 bases, with 10 bases sitting between them. Here the CDR3 DNA reads TGCAGCGTTGAACTGTTCCCTACCTACGAGCAGTACTTC. It yields the protein CSVELFPTYEQYF.

This clonotype has ten or more counts. The V call is TRBV7-9, the J call TRBJ2-7, with D possibly called TRBD1 or TRBD2 (6 bases each). Deletions cut 5 bases from V and 6 bases from J, with 14 bases between. The CDR3 is 13 amino acids. The germline V gene has CDR1 SEHNR and CDR2 FQNEAQ (reference sequence). The CDR3 here is CASSENSGAEQYF. The CDR3 DNA is TGTGCCAGCAGCGAAAACTCGGGGGCCGAGCAGTACTTC.

This clonotype was observed a handful of times. The chain joins TRBV21-1 to TRBJ1-5. TRBV21-1 is tagged as a pseudogene. CDR3 size: 16 residues. CDR3 sequence reads: CASSPKQFHGDQPQHF. In DNA form, the CDR3 reads TGTGCCAGCAGCCCCAAGCAGTTCCACGGGGATCAGCCCCAGCATTTT.